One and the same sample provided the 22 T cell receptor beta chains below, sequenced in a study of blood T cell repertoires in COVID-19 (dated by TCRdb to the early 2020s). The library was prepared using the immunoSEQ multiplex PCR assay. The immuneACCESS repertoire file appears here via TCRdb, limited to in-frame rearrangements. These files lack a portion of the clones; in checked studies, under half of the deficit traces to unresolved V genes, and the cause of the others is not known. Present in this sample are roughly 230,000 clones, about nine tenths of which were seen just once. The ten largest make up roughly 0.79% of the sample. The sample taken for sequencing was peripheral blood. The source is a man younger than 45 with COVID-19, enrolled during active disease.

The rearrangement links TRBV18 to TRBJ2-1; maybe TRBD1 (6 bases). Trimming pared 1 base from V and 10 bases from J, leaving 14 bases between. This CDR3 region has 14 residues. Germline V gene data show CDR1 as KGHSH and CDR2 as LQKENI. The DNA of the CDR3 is TGTGCCAGCTCACCACTAAACAGGGAAGGAGAGCAGTTCTTC. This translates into CASSPLNREGEQFF.

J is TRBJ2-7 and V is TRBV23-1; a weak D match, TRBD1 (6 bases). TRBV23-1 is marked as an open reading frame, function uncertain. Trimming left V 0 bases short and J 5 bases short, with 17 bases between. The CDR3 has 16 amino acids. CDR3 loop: CASSQSKQGKVHEQYF. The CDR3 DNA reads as TGCGCCAGCAGTCAATCGAAACAGGGTAAAGTCCACGAGCAGTACTTC.

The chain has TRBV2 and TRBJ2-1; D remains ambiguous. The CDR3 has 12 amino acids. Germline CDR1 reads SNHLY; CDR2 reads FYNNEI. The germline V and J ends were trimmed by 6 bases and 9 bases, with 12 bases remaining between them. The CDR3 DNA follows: TGTGCCAGCAGCTCCCCCCGAGGTGAGCAGTTCTTC. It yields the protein CASSSPRGEQFF.

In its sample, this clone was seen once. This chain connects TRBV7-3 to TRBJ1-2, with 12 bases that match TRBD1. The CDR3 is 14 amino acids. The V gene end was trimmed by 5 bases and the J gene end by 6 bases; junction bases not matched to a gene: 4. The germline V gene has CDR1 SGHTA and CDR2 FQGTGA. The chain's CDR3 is CASSLGTGGDGYTF. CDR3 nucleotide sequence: TGTGCCAGCAGCCTTGGGACAGGGGGCGATGGCTACACCTTC.

CDR3 protein: CASSQEWGIASEQYF. The CDR3 DNA is TGTGCCAGCAGCCAAGAATGGGGCATAGCAAGCGAGCAGTACTTC. This chain links TRBV3-1 (or the pseudogene TRBV3-2) with TRBJ2-7, with D possibly matching TRBD1 (5 bases). The germline gives CDR1 LGHDT, CDR2 YNNKEL (reference sequence). V gave up 0 bases and J gave up 6 bases, with 15 bases separating them. The CDR3 spans 15 residues.

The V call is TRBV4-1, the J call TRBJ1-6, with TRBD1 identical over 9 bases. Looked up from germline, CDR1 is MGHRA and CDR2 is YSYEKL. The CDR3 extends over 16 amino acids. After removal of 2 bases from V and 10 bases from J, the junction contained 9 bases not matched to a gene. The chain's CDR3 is CASSQPPGQGASPLHF. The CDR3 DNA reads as TGCGCCAGCAGCCAACCCCCGGGACAGGGTGCCTCACCCCTCCACTTT.

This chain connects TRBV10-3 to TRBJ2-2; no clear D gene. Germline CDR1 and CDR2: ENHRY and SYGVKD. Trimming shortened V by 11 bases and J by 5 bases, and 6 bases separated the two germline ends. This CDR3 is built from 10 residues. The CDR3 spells CAAATGELFF. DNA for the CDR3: TGTGCCGCCGCGACCGGGGAGCTGTTTTTT.

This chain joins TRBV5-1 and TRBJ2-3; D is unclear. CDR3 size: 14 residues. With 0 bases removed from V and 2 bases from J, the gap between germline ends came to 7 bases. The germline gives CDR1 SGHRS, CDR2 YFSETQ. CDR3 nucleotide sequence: TGCGCCAGCAGCTTGGGTCAGTACACAGATACGCAGTATTTT. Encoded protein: CASSLGQYTDTQYF.

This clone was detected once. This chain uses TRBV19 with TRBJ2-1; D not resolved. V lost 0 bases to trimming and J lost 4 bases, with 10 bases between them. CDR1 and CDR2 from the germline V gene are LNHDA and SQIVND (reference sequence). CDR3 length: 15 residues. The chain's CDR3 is CASSIESPRYNEQFF. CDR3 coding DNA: TGTGCCAGTAGTATAGAATCTCCGCGGTACAATGAGCAGTTCTTC.

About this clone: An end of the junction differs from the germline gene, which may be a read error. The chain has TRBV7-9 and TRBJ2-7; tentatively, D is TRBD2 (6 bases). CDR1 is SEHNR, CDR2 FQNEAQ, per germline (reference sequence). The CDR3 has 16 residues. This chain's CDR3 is CASSVAVGTLSYEQYF. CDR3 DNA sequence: TGTGCCAGCAGCGTAGCAGTAGGGACTCTAAGCTACGAGCAGTACTTC.

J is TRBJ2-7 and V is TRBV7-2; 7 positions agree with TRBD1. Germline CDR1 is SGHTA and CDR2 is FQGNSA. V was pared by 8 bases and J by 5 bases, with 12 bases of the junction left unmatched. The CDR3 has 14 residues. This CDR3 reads CASVSPQGFNEQYF. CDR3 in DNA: TGTGCCAGCGTCTCACCACAGGGGTTCAACGAGCAGTACTTC.

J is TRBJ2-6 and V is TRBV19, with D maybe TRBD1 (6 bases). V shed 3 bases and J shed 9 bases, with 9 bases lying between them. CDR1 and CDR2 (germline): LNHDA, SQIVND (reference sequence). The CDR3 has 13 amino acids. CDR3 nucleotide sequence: TGTGCCAGTAGTATGGACAGAGGCAACGTCCTGACTTTC. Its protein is CASSMDRGNVLTF.

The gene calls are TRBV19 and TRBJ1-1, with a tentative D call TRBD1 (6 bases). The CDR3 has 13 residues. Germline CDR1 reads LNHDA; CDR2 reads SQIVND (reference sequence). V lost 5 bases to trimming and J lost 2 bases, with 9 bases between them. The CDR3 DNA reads TGTGCCAGTAGTCGGACAGTCAACACTGAAGCTTTCTTT. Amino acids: CASSRTVNTEAFF.

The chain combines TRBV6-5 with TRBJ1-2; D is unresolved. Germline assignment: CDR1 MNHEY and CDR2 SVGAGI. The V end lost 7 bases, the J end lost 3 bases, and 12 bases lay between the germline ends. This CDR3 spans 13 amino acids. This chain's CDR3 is CASKGGPDYGYTF. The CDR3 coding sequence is TGTGCCAGCAAGGGAGGGCCGGACTATGGCTACACCTTC.

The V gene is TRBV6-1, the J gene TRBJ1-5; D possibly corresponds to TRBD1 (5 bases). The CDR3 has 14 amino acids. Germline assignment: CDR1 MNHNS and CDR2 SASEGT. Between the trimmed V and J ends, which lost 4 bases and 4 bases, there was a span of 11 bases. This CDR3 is CASSAAGRNQPQHF. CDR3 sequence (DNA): TGTGCCAGCAGTGCAGCAGGGAGGAATCAGCCCCAGCATTTT.

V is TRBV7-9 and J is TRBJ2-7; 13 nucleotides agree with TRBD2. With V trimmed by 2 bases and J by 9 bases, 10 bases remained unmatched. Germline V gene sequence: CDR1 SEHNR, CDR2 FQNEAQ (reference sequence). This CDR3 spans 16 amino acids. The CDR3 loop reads CASSLSSGLAGNVQYF. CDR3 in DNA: TGTGCCAGCAGCTTATCCTCGGGACTAGCGGGGAATGTGCAGTACTTC.

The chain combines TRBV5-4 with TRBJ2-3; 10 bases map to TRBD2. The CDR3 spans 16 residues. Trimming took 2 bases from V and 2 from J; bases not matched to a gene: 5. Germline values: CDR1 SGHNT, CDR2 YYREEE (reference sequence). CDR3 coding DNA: TGTGCCAGCAGCTTAGCGGGGGGGCGGGTCACAGATACGCAGTATTTT. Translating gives CASSLAGGRVTDTQYF.

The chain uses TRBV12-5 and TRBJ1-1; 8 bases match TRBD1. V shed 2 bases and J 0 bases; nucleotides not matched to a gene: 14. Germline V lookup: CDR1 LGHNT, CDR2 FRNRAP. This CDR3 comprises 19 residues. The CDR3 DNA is TGTGCTAGTGGTTTGTCGGGACAGGTCGCCGAGGGGGTGAACACTGAAGCTTTCTTT. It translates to CASGLSGQVAEGVNTEAFF.

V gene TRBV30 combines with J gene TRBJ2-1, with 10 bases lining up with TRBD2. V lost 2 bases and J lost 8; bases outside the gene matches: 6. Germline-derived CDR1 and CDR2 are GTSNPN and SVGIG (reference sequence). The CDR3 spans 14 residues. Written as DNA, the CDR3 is TGTGCCTGGAGTACCCTAGCGGGGGCGGATGAGCAGTTCTTC. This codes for CAWSTLAGADEQFF. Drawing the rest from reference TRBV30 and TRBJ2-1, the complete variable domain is SQTIHQWPATLVQPVGSPLSLECTVEGTSNPNLYWYRQAAGRGLQLLFYSVGIGQISSEVPQNLSASRPQDRQFILSSKKLLLSDSGFYLCAWSTLAGADEQFFGPGTRLTVL.

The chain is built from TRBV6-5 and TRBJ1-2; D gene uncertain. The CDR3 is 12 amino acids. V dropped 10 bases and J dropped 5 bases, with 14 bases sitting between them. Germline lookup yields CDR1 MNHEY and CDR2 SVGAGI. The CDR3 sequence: CATGLTWYGYTF. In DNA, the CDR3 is TGTGCCACCGGACTGACCTGGTATGGCTACACCTTC.

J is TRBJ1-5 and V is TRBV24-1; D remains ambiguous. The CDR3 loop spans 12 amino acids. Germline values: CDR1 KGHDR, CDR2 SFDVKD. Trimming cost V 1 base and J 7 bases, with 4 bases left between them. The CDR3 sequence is CATSDFGQPQHF. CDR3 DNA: TGTGCCACCAGTGATTTCGGGCAGCCCCAGCATTTT.

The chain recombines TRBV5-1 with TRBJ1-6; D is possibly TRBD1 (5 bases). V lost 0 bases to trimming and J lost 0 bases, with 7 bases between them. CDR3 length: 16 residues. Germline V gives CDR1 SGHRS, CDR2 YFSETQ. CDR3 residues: CASSLEGLSYNSPLHF. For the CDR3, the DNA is TGCGCCAGCAGCTTGGAGGGACTCTCCTATAATTCACCCCTCCACTTT.